This T cell receptor (beta chain) is from a study of vaccination effects on CD4 cells after COVID-19 (dated by TCRdb to 2022 to 2024). With regard to the full study: Across the study, the median time from the second dose to post-vaccine sampling was 72 days (range 14 to 241). SARS-CoV-2 spike-specific CD4+ TCR repertoires from before and after mRNA vaccination were compared in COVID-19 convalescent patients and in infection-naive vaccine recipients. Altogether, 10 COVID-19 convalescent patients and a few SARS-CoV-2-naive healthy vaccine recipients made up the full study. In the study, cultures from other donors were sequenced using the Oncomine TCR Beta short-read assay on an Illumina iSeq 100.

Library generation was performed with the immunoSEQ multiplex PCR assay. DNA from the cultured, isolated CD4+ T cells was subjected to TCR beta CDR3 sequencing. Concerning the study's data processing: Non-productive TCR sequences were removed, reads were trimmed to the CDR3 region, and CDR3s of at least 7 amino acids were retained. Antigen-specific clonotypes were identified using the MANAFEST web app by comparison of expansion in peptide wells against reference cultures. To be called positive, a clone needed expansion at FDR<0.05 compared with the reference and with all other wells, an odds ratio greater than 5, and a frequency greater than 0.1% in two replicate wells. Cross-reactive clonotypes were defined as significantly expanded in SARS-CoV-2 spike wells and in at least one common cold coronavirus spike condition. CDR3 similarity was assessed by Levenshtein distance using the stringdist R package, and unrooted trees were constructed with ape in R 3.6.1. The immuneACCESS repertoire file appears here via TCRdb, limited to in-frame rearrangements. These files lack a portion of the clones; in checked studies, under half of the deficit traces to unresolved V genes, and the cause of the others is not known. That table supplies the V and J calls and clone size; D and trimming were determined from the DNA. The sample contains tens of thousands of clones, 65% to 80% of them found a single time. Clones ranked in the top ten supply roughly 10% of the sample.

CDR1 and CDR2 are read off the germline V gene as LGHNA and YNFKEQ. The CDR3, from cysteine to phenylalanine, totals 18 residues. Of the read, only the CDR3 DNA is kept; its 54 bases are in frame from base 1. Unmatched junction bases come to 12, with V trimmed by 4 bases and J by 0 bases. General study outcomes and caveats: Among healthy vaccine recipients, nearly all vaccine-induced clones were SARS-CoV-2 mono-reactive, and only 1 of 255 was cross-reactive with common cold coronaviruses. Clones induced by infection and clones induced by vaccination both contracted markedly at late timepoints after vaccination, which fits with T cell responses waning over time. Only a small number of convalescent patients were included, and no early post-infection timepoints were available, which limited the study.

Concerning this clone itself: The antigen it binds to is not known. One base away there is no much larger clone; base qualities are not given.

In the ViraFEST assay, PBMC were stimulated with viral peptide pools, and antigen-specific CD4+ T cell clonotypes were then identified by expansion using TCR sequencing. After around ten days of culture, CD4+ T cells were isolated with the EasySep CD4+ T cell isolation kit. Each participant received two doses of an mRNA SARS-CoV-2 vaccine, either BNT162b2 or mRNA-1273. Negative nucleocapsid antibody results before and after vaccination confirmed that the healthy vaccine recipients had no prior SARS-CoV-2 infection. Some 2 million PBMC per well were cultured in IMDM with about 4.8% human AB serum, about 9.4 IU/ml IL-2 and gentamicin, plus 10 ug/ml peptides. Half of the culture medium was replaced with fresh IL-2-containing medium on days 3 and 7. Each peptide stimulation condition was cultured in triplicate wells unless otherwise noted. PBMC were separated from whole blood using Ficoll-Paque Plus gradient centrifugation and were then either cryopreserved at -140C or used fresh. Overlapping peptide pools spanned the spike proteins of SARS-CoV-2 and the common cold coronaviruses HCoV-NL63, HCoV-OC43 and HCoV-229E. The QIAamp micro DNA kit was used to extract genomic DNA from the cultured CD4+ T cells.

This sequence uses TRBV4-2 and TRBJ1-3; TRBD1 aligns with 7 central bases. The sample consisted of CD4+ T cells from PBMCs cultured with HCoV-NL63 spike peptides, taken after COVID-19 vaccination. In light of the paper, this sample's cell subset or site label describes: HCoV-NL63 spike overlapping peptide pool stimulation. This clonotype was sampled from a human donor who received a COVID-19 vaccine. CDR3 loop: CASSRDLGQLPSGNTIYF. The nucleotide sequence reads TGTGCCAGCAGCCGAGACCTGGGACAGCTTCCCTCTGGAAACACCATATATTTT.